This paragraph reports one TCR beta chain. Its antigen is currently unknown. This entry is derived from a study of T cell repertoires in cytomegalovirus infection. Study-level information: Indicated by public TCR beta signatures were CMV infection and matching HLA type. Overall study findings and caveats: Ex vivo responses were dominated by HLA-C-restricted CMV-specific TCR beta clonotypes.

Each CDR3 protein gets one entry after TCRdb re-called the reads with MiXCR. This table holds 700,000 to 900,000 distinct CDR3 sequences, roughly 28% found once. The CDR3 extends over 13 amino acids. V was shortened by 7 bases and J by 6 bases, with 15 bases between the two germline ends. The sequence derives from a human donor in good health (CMV status not recorded). Some clones in this sample may be carry-over from other donors' samples. The starting material was cultured CD8+ T cells from PBMCs, obtained from culture after CMV antigen stimulation. The chain joins TRBV12-3 or TRBV12-4 to TRBJ1-2; D gene unclear. This CDR3 is CASTLGRSHGYTF. CDR3 nucleotides: TGTGCCAGCACCCTGGGAAGGAGCCATGGCTACACCTTC.